The TCR beta chain under discussion was sequenced for a study of Graves' ophthalmopathy and Graves' hyperthyroidism listed by TCRdb under 2018. Describing the broader study: Peripheral blood was collected at initial diagnosis, prior to any treatment. The study used TCR beta repertoire signatures to distinguish Graves' ophthalmopathy from Graves' hyperthyroidism and to predict progression to ophthalmopathy. In total, some 140 blood samples were TCR-sequenced: approximately 42 ophthalmopathy, under 85 hyperthyroidism and about 17 hyperthyroidism-to-ophthalmopathy patients. A discovery set of 95 to 100 patients (43 ophthalmopathy, just over 55 stable hyperthyroidism) was enrolled to explore V-J signatures distinguishing ophthalmopathy from hyperthyroidism. For independent validation, a separate cohort was made up of around 19 hyperthyroidism patients plus 17 patients who later progressed from hyperthyroidism to ophthalmopathy. In over five hyperthyroidism patients, the T-cell repertoires found in thyroid tissue were compared with those found in blood. After sampling, hyperthyroidism patients received methimazole starting at 30 mg daily, and ophthalmopathy patients received high-dose intravenous methylprednisolone. The 90 to 100 discovery patients were randomly split 7:3 into training and test sets.

What the research found in general, with its limitations: No statistical method was used to predetermine the sample size, and group allocation was not hidden from the investigators. Most of the expanded thyroid clonotypes with a frequency above 0.001 were also detected in blood, and it was suggested that the thyroid immune response may be reflected by blood repertoires. In validation, the model predicted ophthalmopathy progression with about 64% sensitivity and roughly 72% specificity; 12 predicted patients were CT-confirmed with GO in a median of about 6.1 months. The 13-signature model separated ophthalmopathy from stable hyperthyroidism with 87.88% sensitivity and roughly 84% specificity in cross-validation, and 80%/75% in the test set.

The ophthalmopathy patients had moderately to severely active disease, with a Clinical Activity Score of 3 or higher, a NOSPECS grade of 4 or higher, and a disease duration of less than 3 months. Patients were excluded if they had other autoimmune diseases, uncontrolled infections, pregnancy or lactation. Clinical symptoms, serum thyroxine, TRAb, thyroid ultrasound and orbital computed tomography formed the basis of the diagnosis. PBMCs were isolated from about 9.2 ml of fresh peripheral blood by Ficoll-Paque density gradient centrifugation. Trizol reagent was used to extract the total RNA, and its quality was then checked on an Agilent 2100 Bioanalyzer. V was cut back by 4 bases and J by 4 bases, leaving a gap of 13 bases between them. Via the germline V gene (reference sequence), CDR1 is SEHNR and CDR2 FQNEAQ. From cysteine to phenylalanine, the CDR3 is 14 amino acids long. The retained sequence is limited to the CDR3, 42 bases, with the frame set at the first base.

For repertoire sequencing, the TCR beta CDR3 regions were amplified from RNA transcripts. A first-round RT-PCR used HTBI primers with the Qiagen OneStep RT-PCR kit, followed by a second-round multiplex PCR, size selection and purification. The libraries underwent paired-end sequencing with 100 bp reads on an Illumina HiSeq2000. As for the authors' bioinformatics: SOAPnuke was used to process the reads, removing any read that contained adapters or uncalled bases, had a mean Phred below 15, or lacked an exact match to the constant primer or identifier. COPE v1.2.5 was used to merge the high-quality paired reads. Clonotypes were defined as unique nucleotide sequences and were aligned to IMGT TRB V, D and J references using MiTCR v1.1. The analysis was limited to V-J combinations with a frequency above 0.0001, which together covered just over 98% of the repertoires. For each V-J combination, a TCR clonal expansion and chaos score was defined as the ratio of F50 clonal expansion to chaos observed in the TCRdist matrix. Welch's t-statistics and random forest were used to reduce features to about 13 V-J combinations, which were fed into a naive Bayes classifier. The Morisita-Horn index was used to measure how similar the thyroid and blood repertoires were. TCRdb itself trimmed the public reads at Q25 with fastp, ran MiXCR and retained productive beta chains. Identical CDR3 proteins give one entry, which carries the most common genes and DNA. The V and J calls were not made by the authors but by TCRdb's processing. The sample data list roughly 500,000 distinct CDR3 sequences, and under 15% of these were observed just once. The ten most abundant clones make up 9.8% of the sample.

This clonotype was counted at least ten times. Its target antigen remains unknown. No much larger clone exists at a distance of one base, and base qualities are not known. The receptor's source is a woman in her twenties or thirties with Graves' ophthalmopathy. Donor details come from another sample of the same person, matched by shared clones. Sample: blood. The V and J segments used are TRBV7-9 and TRBJ1-2; the D region possibly corresponds to TRBD1 (6 bases align). In nucleotides, the sequence is TGTGCCAGCAGCTCTGGGACACTTACCTATGGCTACACCTTC. This codes for CASSSGTLTYGYTF.